One TCR beta chain is described in this entry. Its antigen is unknown. Assay: immunoSEQ multiplex PCR; the TCRdb copy retains only in-frame clones and omits some. The sample yields about 700,000 clones, roughly 70% seen once. This entry is derived from a study of shared clonotypes between healthy human individuals. Findings and caveats of the study: In this cohort, only blood was sampled, and tissue repertoires likely differ. Incompleteness in sorted-subset sequencing, despite large depth, was shown by rarefaction.

Subsets obtained from CD4+ cells comprised CD45RA+ naive and CD45RA-negative memory cells. The CDR3 is 16 residues long. From germline, CDR1 is SNHLY and CDR2 FYNNEI. V lost 9 bases to trimming and J lost 1 base; unmatched junction nucleotides: 11. This chain connects TRBV2 to TRBJ1-5, with 8 bases fitting TRBD1. Material: memory CD4+ T cells sorted from blood. Subset given: CD45RA-negative fraction. The TCR comes from a woman aged 25 to 45 in good health. The CDR3 DNA is TGTGCCAGTACGATCAGGGGGCGCGAAAGCAATCAGCCCCAGCATTTT. Protein sequence: CASTIRGRESNQPQHF.